The 15 T cell receptor beta chains given below trace back to one sample, sequenced in a study of T-cell memory formation after mild COVID-19 (dated by TCRdb to about 2021). Libraries were built with 5' RACE. Reads for this sample came from an Illumina NovaSeq 6000. The raw public data were reprocessed by TCRdb itself: fastp quality trimming at Q25, MiXCR clonotype calling, in-frame beta chains only. CDR3 protein sequences are deduplicated, and each keeps its most common genes and DNA. The sample includes about 320,000 distinct CDR3 sequences, with over 11% observed a single time. The ten largest account for roughly a fifth of the sample. The specimen sequenced was PBMCs or a T cell subset sorted from them (not recorded which). The receptor set was obtained from a man in his late teens or twenties who had mild COVID-19 (a few samples of this study predate the infection). The sample titles of this study are shuffled in the database, so cell type and time point are left out; the donor was told from shared clones.

The table lists this clonotype with a few counts. This chain links TRBV10-1 with TRBJ1-1; unclear D gene. V was shortened by 4 bases and J by 5 bases, with 11 bases between the two germline ends. The CDR3 consists of 13 residues. Germline loops: CDR1 WNHNN, CDR2 SYGVQD (reference sequence). CDR3 DNA sequence: TGCGCCAGCAGTGTCGATGGGTGGACTGAAGCTTTCTTT. Residues: CASSVDGWTEAFF.

This clonotype was detected ten times or more. V gene TRBV5-1 combines with J gene TRBJ2-1; perhaps TRBD2 as D (7 bases). The V gene's germline CDR1 is SGHRS and CDR2 YFSETQ. The CDR3 spans 15 residues. V was cut by 2 bases and J by 4 bases, with 13 bases left in between. The CDR3 DNA reads as TGCGCCAGCAGCTTTGGCCGGGGGGCGTACAATGAGCAGTTCTTC. Amino acids: CASSFGRGAYNEQFF.

The sample holds a few counts of this clonotype. J is TRBJ2-7 and V is TRBV14; D is unclear. The V and J ends lost 3 bases and 6 bases respectively, with 15 bases between them. The CDR3 extends over 14 amino acids. The V gene's germline CDR1 is SGHDN and CDR2 FVKESK. DNA for the CDR3: TGTGCCAGCAGCCACCGGGCTAGTCTCGGCGAGCAGTACTTC. Translated: CASSHRASLGEQYF.

This clonotype was seen a handful of times. V and J are TRBV27 and TRBJ2-2, with D perhaps TRBD1 or TRBD2 (5 bases each). The ends were cut back, 11 bases at V and 4 bases at J, with 8 bases in the middle. The CDR3 runs to 11 residues. CDR1 MNHEY and CDR2 SMNVEV come from the germline V gene (reference sequence). The CDR3 protein is CAGGSTGELFF. In DNA form, the CDR3 reads TGTGCCGGGGGATCCACCGGGGAGCTGTTTTTT.

In its sample, this clonotype was seen a few times. The rearrangement links TRBV4-3 to TRBJ2-3, with TRBD2 identical over 7 bases. The junction had 1 base not matched to a gene; V was cut back by 2 bases and J by 2 bases. The CDR3 is 14 residues long. The germline gives CDR1 LGHNA, CDR2 YSLEER. The chain's CDR3 is CASSQSGNTDTQYF. CDR3 sequence (DNA): TGCGCCAGCAGCCAAAGCGGGAACACAGATACGCAGTATTTT.

V is TRBV6-6 and J is TRBJ2-4; D perhaps matches TRBD1 (7 bases). The V and J ends lost 2 bases and 3 bases respectively, with 14 bases between them. The CDR3 is made up of 16 amino acids. The germline CDR1 and CDR2 sequences are MNHNY and SVGAGI (reference sequence). CDR3 sequence reads: CASSYLSGGFKNIQYF. The CDR3 coding sequence is TGTGCCAGCAGTTACCTATCAGGGGGGTTCAAAAACATTCAGTACTTC.

The J gene is TRBJ1-1, the V gene TRBV6-4; no clear D. CDR1 and CDR2 from the germline V gene are MRHNA and SNTAGT. The V end lost 3 bases, the J end lost 3 bases, and 8 bases lay between the germline ends. The CDR3 contains 13 residues. As DNA, the CDR3 is TGTGCCAGCAGTGAAAAGGAGTACACTGAAGCTTTCTTT. Translating gives CASSEKEYTEAFF.

This clonotype was observed many times. The rearrangement links TRBV5-1 to TRBJ2-3; maybe TRBD2 (6 bases). The germline V gene encodes CDR1 SGHRS and CDR2 YFSETQ. The CDR3 covers 15 residues. The V and J ends lost 2 bases and 0 bases respectively, with 10 bases between them. DNA for the CDR3: TGCGCCAGCAGCTTCACCGGGACTAGCACAGATACGCAGTATTTT. Residues: CASSFTGTSTDTQYF.

This clonotype was seen many times. The rearrangement joins TRBV12-3 or TRBV12-4 to TRBJ2-7, with TRBD1 matching 7 bases. The CDR3 runs 13 residues. J was trimmed by 2 bases and V by 6 bases; bases with no gene match: 4. The chain's CDR3 is CASSTGTAYEQYF. The CDR3, as DNA: TGTGCCAGCAGCACCGGGACAGCCTACGAGCAGTACTTC.

This clonotype was observed a few times. The rearrangement joins TRBV5-1 to TRBJ2-7, with TRBD2 matching over 8 bases. The CDR3 consists of 16 residues. V lost 0 bases and J lost 2; bases outside the gene matches: 7. The germline CDR1 and CDR2 sequences are SGHRS and YFSETQ. The CDR3 nucleotides are TGCGCCAGCAGCTTGGGAGTTAGCGGGGAAACCTACGAGCAGTACGTC. It is translated as CASSLGVSGETYEQYV.

The chain joins TRBV12-3 or TRBV12-4 to TRBJ2-5; D not resolved. Trimming left V 4 bases short and J 9 bases short, with 12 bases between. The CDR3 is 12 amino acids. Here the CDR3 reads CASSSDRWSQYF. CDR3 in DNA: TGTGCCAGCAGTTCGGACCGTTGGTCCCAGTACTTC.

The chain carries TRBV9 and TRBJ2-7, with 9 bases lining up with TRBD2. The junction had 7 bases not matched to a gene; V was cut back by 0 bases and J by 6 bases. Germline V gene data show CDR1 as SGDLS and CDR2 as YYNGEE. The CDR3 consists of 15 residues. The CDR3 sequence: CASSVGASGVIEQYF. The CDR3 nucleotides are TGTGCCAGCAGCGTAGGGGCTAGCGGGGTAATCGAGCAGTACTTC.

This clonotype was observed many times. The V call is TRBV7-2, the J call TRBJ2-7, with D possibly being TRBD2 (5 bases). The germline gives CDR1 SGHTA, CDR2 FQGNSA. The CDR3 has 13 residues. The V end was cut by 0 bases, the J end by 2 bases, with 5 bases between. CDR3 in DNA: TGTGCCAGCAGCTTAGCGGGAGCCTACGAGCAGTACTTC. Encoded protein: CASSLAGAYEQYF.

The chain recombines TRBV6-1 with TRBJ2-7; D is uncertain. CDR3 size: 13 residues. Trimming shortened V by 6 bases and J by 4 bases, and 13 bases separated the two germline ends. The germline CDR1 and CDR2 sequences are MNHNS and SASEGT. The CDR3 loop is CASRVEVAYEQYF. The CDR3 DNA reads TGTGCCAGCAGGGTTGAGGTGGCTTACGAGCAGTACTTC.

In its sample, this clonotype was seen a few times. This sequence joins TRBV12-3 or TRBV12-4 and TRBJ1-5, with D perhaps TRBD1 (6 bases). V was shortened by 7 bases and J by 7 bases, with 14 bases between the two germline ends. The CDR3 runs to 13 residues. The CDR3 reads CASTVGGPQPQHF. CDR3 coding DNA: TGTGCCAGCACCGTGGGGGGGCCCCAGCCCCAGCATTTT.